What follows are 9 T cell receptor beta chains derived from one specimen sequenced in a study of blood T cell repertoires in COVID-19. The repertoire was sequenced with immunoSEQ multiplex PCR; TCRdb's copy has only in-frame clones and lacks some. The sample gives about 180,000 clones, around 85% of which show up once; 6.2% is in the top ten. The sequenced sample was PBMCs or T cells enriched from blood (not recorded which). Receptor source: a middle-aged man who had recovered from COVID-19.

J is TRBJ2-5 and V is TRBV12-3 or TRBV12-4; D is ambiguous. Trimming took off 3 bases at V and 5 bases at J, with 4 bases between the two ends. This CDR3 spans 11 amino acids. The CDR3 DNA sequence: TGTGCCAGCAGTTTCCTGGAGACCCAGTACTTC. As protein: CASSFLETQYF.

The chain couples TRBV25-1 to TRBJ2-3; D is unresolved. V lost 4 bases to trimming and J lost 6 bases, with 8 bases between them. This CDR3 has 12 amino acids. Germline V gene data show CDR1 as MGHDK and CDR2 as SYGVNS. For the CDR3, the DNA is TGTGCCAGCAGTGGACTTAGGGATACGCAGTATTTT. Translated: CASSGLRDTQYF. Filled out from reference TRBV25-1 and TRBJ2-3, the complete variable domain reads EADIYQTPRYLVIGTGKKITLECSQTMGHDKMYWYQQDPGMELHLIHYSYGVNSTEKGDLSSESTVSRIRTEHFPLTLESARPSHTSQYLCASSGLRDTQYFGPGTRLTVL.

This clone appeared once. V usage is TRBV15 and J usage is TRBJ2-1; D is unresolved. Germline CDR1 is LNHNV and CDR2 is YYDKDF (reference sequence). The CDR3 totals 12 residues. The V end lost 2 bases, the J end lost 9 bases, and 8 bases lay between the germline ends. CDR3 in DNA: TGTGCCACCAGCAGACTCCTAGGTGAGCAGTTCTTC. Translating gives CATSRLLGEQFF.

The V gene is TRBV28, the J gene TRBJ2-1; weak D call: TRBD1 (5 bases). The germline V gene encodes CDR1 MDHEN and CDR2 SYDVKM. Deletions cut 6 bases from V and 6 bases from J, with 15 bases between. The CDR3 extends over 14 amino acids. The CDR3 DNA follows: TGTGCCAGCAGCCCACAGGCGCGACGCAATGAGCAGTTCTTC. Its protein is CASSPQARRNEQFF.

The V and J genes are TRBV19 and TRBJ1-5, with 7 bases aligning to TRBD1. Germline CDR1 LNHDA, CDR2 SQIVND (reference sequence). CDR3 length equals 14 residues. V lost 4 bases to trimming and J lost 7 bases; unmatched junction nucleotides: 7. CDR3 nucleotides: TGTGCCAGTAGTAGCGGGACAGTTGACCAGCCCCAGCATTTT. The encoded protein is CASSSGTVDQPQHF.

This clone was counted a single time. The chain employs TRBV19 and TRBJ2-1; D ambiguous. The CDR3 is made up of 16 amino acids. Germline V lookup: CDR1 LNHDA, CDR2 SQIVND (reference sequence). Trimming stripped 3 bases from V and 0 bases from J, with 12 bases between. The CDR3 sequence: CASSMSSASSYNEQFF. The DNA of the CDR3 is TGTGCCAGTAGTATGTCGAGTGCGAGCTCCTACAATGAGCAGTTCTTC. Complete variable domain (other parts from reference TRBV19 and TRBJ2-1): DGGITQSPKYLFRKEGQNVTLSCEQNLNHDAMYWYRQDPGQGLRLIYYSQIVNDFQKGDIAEGYSVSREKKESFPLTVTSAQKNPTAFYLCASSMSSASSYNEQFFGPGTRLTVL.

The CDR3 nucleotides read TGTGCCAGCAGTGAAGTCCAGGCTGGAAACACCATATATTTT. Translated: CASSEVQAGNTIYF. This chain links TRBV25-1 with TRBJ1-3; D gene unclear. The CDR3 extends over 14 amino acids. Germline V lookup: CDR1 MGHDK, CDR2 SYGVNS. V was trimmed by 2 bases and J by 2 bases, leaving 7 bases between them.

V usage is TRBV11-2 and J usage is TRBJ1-4, with TRBD1 matching 9 bases. Germline V CDR1 and CDR2: SGHAT, FQNNGV. The CDR3 is made up of 18 amino acids. The trim removed 1 base at V and 0 bases at J, leaving 6 bases unmatched. The CDR3 reads CASSLGDREGSTNEKLFF. The CDR3 DNA reads as TGTGCCAGCAGCTTAGGGGACAGGGAGGGGTCAACTAATGAAAAACTGTTTTTT.

V is TRBV5-1 and J is TRBJ2-5; 9 nucleotides line up with TRBD2. V was clipped by 0 bases and J by 0 bases; unmatched bases: 6. The CDR3 runs to 17 residues. The germline V gene encodes CDR1 SGHRS and CDR2 YFSETQ. The DNA for the CDR3 is TGCGCCAGCAGCTTGGGCGGGGGGGCATTTAACCAAGAGACCCAGTACTTC. Translation gives CASSLGGGAFNQETQYF.